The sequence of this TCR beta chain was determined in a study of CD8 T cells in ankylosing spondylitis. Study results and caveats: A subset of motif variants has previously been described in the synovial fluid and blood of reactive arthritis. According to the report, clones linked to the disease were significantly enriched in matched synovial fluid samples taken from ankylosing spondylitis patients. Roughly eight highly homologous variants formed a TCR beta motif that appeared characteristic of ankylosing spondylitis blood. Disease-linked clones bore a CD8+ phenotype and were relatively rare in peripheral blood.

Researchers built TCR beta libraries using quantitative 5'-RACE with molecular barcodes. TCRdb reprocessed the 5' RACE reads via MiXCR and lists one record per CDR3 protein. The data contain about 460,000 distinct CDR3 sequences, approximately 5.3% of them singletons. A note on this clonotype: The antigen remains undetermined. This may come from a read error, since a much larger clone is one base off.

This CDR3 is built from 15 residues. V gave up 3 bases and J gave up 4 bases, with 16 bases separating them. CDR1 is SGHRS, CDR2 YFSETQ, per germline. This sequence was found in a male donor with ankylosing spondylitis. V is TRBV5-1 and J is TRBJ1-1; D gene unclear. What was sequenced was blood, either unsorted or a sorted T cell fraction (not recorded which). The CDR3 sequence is CASSSRTKSGTEAFF. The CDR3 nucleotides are TGCGCCAGCAGCTCACGAACTAAGTCAGGCACTGAAGCTTTCTTT.